The T cell receptor (beta chain) under discussion was sequenced for a study of control samples from healthy donors and cancer patients (dated by TCRdb to about 2020). The library was generated by the immunoSEQ multiplex PCR assay. Held by TCRdb, this immuneACCESS table contains in-frame sequences only and omits some clones. Under half of the omission traces to an unresolved V gene where checked; the cause of the rest is unknown. The sample yields 350,000 to 450,000 clones; about 93% were counted once. The ten biggest clones cover more than 6% of the sample. According to the germline V gene (reference sequence), CDR1 reads DFQATT and CDR2 reads SNEGSKA. The CDR3 runs 13 residues from the cysteine to the phenylalanine. Just CDR3 DNA is preserved here, 39 bases in frame from base 1. V is clipped by 3 bases and J by 7 bases, and the sequence between their germline boundaries is 15 bases long. With respect to this clone: Its antigen specificity is not known. It has no much larger one-base neighbor in the sample; base qualities were not kept.

The specimen was PBMCs. This receptor was taken from a man between 40 and 49 years old with head and neck cancer. The chain couples TRBV20-1 to TRBJ2-5; no D segment can be confidently identified. The nucleotide sequence reads TGCAGTGCTAGTAAAGCCAGCCGTGGGACCCAGTACTTC. It codes for CSASKASRGTQYF.